This record concerns one TCR beta chain sequence. The target antigen is unknown. Using immunoSEQ multiplex PCR, the repertoire was profiled, and TCRdb retains in-frame clones only, with some absent. This table has approximately 150,000 clones, 85% to 90% appearing once. CDR1 is SGHAT, CDR2 FQNNGV, per germline. J lost 7 bases, V lost 5 bases, and 5 bases had no gene match. The CDR3 totals 14 residues. The entry originates in a study of cytomegalovirus exposure and HLA in healthy donors. Points from the study as a whole: Researchers catalogued approximately 170 TCR beta chains as cytomegalovirus-associated.

The sequence was obtained from a young woman in good health and CMV-seropositive. The chain recombines TRBV11-2 with TRBJ1-4, with TRBD1 identical over 9 bases. Sequenced sample: PBMCs. CDR3 loop: CASSPTGGSEKLFF. In DNA form, the CDR3 reads TGTGCCAGCAGCCCGACAGGGGGAAGTGAAAAACTGTTTTTT.